Listed below are T cell receptor beta chains from one sample, sequenced in a study of Tregs in tolerant kidney transplant recipients. Libraries were prepared by immunoSEQ multiplex PCR; TCRdb keeps only in-frame clonotypes and omits some of them. The sample holds 90,000 or so clones, roughly nine tenths seen once. The sequencing input was CD8+ T cells from blood. Every receptor here comes from a human donor in good health. CDR3s include the opening cysteine and the closing phenylalanine or tryptophan. D genes are given only for firm matches. Clone size is given for some rows only: seen once, a few or many times, or a class if the clone is expanded.

D: TRBD1; V: TRBV11-2; size: NA; J: TRBJ2-3; DNA: TGTGCCAGCAGCTTGGGGGCAGGGGGCCGCACAGATACGCAGTATTTT; CDR3: CASSLGAGGRTDTQYF
D: NA; V: TRBV7-6; size: NA; J: TRBJ2-5; DNA: TGTGCCAGCAGCTTAGACATGGGAATCCAAGAGACCCAGTACTTC; CDR3: CASSLDMGIQETQYF
D: NA; V: TRBV6-5; size: NA; J: TRBJ1-1; DNA: TGTGCCAGCAGTTTTCAGGAGAACACTGAAGCTTTCTTT; CDR3: CASSFQENTEAFF
D: NA; V: TRBV19; size: NA; J: TRBJ1-3; DNA: TGTGCCAGTAGTATTTCCGGTTCTCATTTAGGAAACACCATATATTTT; CDR3: CASSISGSHLGNTIYF
D: NA; V: TRBV14; size: NA; J: TRBJ2-7; DNA: TGTGCCAGCAGCACGAGCTCCTACGAGCAGTACTTC; CDR3: CASSTSSYEQYF
D: NA; V: TRBV4-1; size: NA; J: TRBJ2-7; DNA: TGCGCCAGCAGCCAAGCTACAGGGGGGGCCGAGCAGTACTTC; CDR3: CASSQATGGAEQYF
D: NA; V: TRBV19; size: NA; J: TRBJ2-1; DNA: TGTGCCAGTAGTATCCCCGGGCTAGCGACCTACAATGAGCAGTTCTTC; CDR3: CASSIPGLATYNEQFF
D: TRBD1; V: TRBV10-1; size: once; J: TRBJ1-1; DNA: TGCGCCAGCAGTACCACAGGGGACACTGAAGCTTTCTTT; CDR3: CASSTTGDTEAFF
D: NA; V: TRBV4-1; size: NA; J: TRBJ2-3; DNA: TGCGCCAGCAGCCAGTTCGGGACGCAGTATTTT; CDR3: CASSQFGTQYF
D: NA; V: TRBV29-1; size: NA; J: TRBJ1-2; DNA: TGCAGCGTAGCGACAGGCTATGGCTACACCTTC; CDR3: CSVATGYGYTF
D: NA; V: TRBV4-1; size: NA; J: TRBJ1-2; DNA: TGCGCCAGCAGCCAAGGTGGGCTGGGCTATGGCTACACCTTC; CDR3: CASSQGGLGYGYTF
D: NA; V: TRBV11-2; size: NA; J: TRBJ1-5; DNA: TGTGCCAGCAGCTTAACAGGGCCCAATCAGCCCCAGCATTTT; CDR3: CASSLTGPNQPQHF
D: NA; V: TRBV4-1; size: NA; J: TRBJ1-1; DNA: TGCGCCAGCAGCCAAGATGTGAGGGGTACTGAAGCTTTCTTT; CDR3: CASSQDVRGTEAFF
D: NA; V: TRBV27; size: NA; J: TRBJ1-4; DNA: TGTGCCAGCAGTTTATCATGGGGGGCGGGTGAAAAACTGTTTTTT; CDR3: CASSLSWGAGEKLFF
D: NA; V: TRBV9; size: NA; J: TRBJ1-1; DNA: TGTGCCAGCAGCGTAGGGGCAGGGATGAACACTGAAGCTTTCTTT; CDR3: CASSVGAGMNTEAFF
D: NA; V: TRBV18; size: once; J: TRBJ2-7; DNA: TGTGCCAGCTCCCTAAAAGCCTACGAGCAGTACTTC; CDR3: CASSLKAYEQYF
D: NA; V: TRBV6-5; size: NA; J: TRBJ2-7; DNA: TGTGCCAGCAGTATCAGGACAGCTACCTACGAGCAGTACTTC; CDR3: CASSIRTATYEQYF
D: NA; V: TRBV6-5; size: once; J: TRBJ1-1; DNA: TGTGCCAGCACCTCAGGGAGGCGGACACTCACTGAAGCTTTCTTT; CDR3: CASTSGRRTLTEAFF
D: TRBD1; V: TRBV7-9; size: NA; J: TRBJ2-3; DNA: TGTGCCAGCAGCTTAGCTCACAGGGGTCCTACCTTCACAGATACGCAGTATTTT; CDR3: CASSLAHRGPTFTDTQYF
D: TRBD1; V: TRBV7-6; size: once; J: TRBJ2-3; DNA: TGTGCCAGCAGCAACAACCTTCCCCGGGACAGGGCATACACAGATACGCAGTATTTT; CDR3: CASSNNLPRDRAYTDTQYF
D: TRBD2; V: TRBV27; size: NA; J: TRBJ2-5; DNA: TGTGCCAGCAGTTTACTAGCGGGAGGGCAAGAGACCCAGTACTTC; CDR3: CASSLLAGGQETQYF
D: NA; V: TRBV6-1; size: NA; J: TRBJ2-2; DNA: TGTGCCAGCGGGGTTTACACCGGGGAGCTGTTTTTT; CDR3: CASGVYTGELFF
D: NA; V: TRBV27; size: NA; J: TRBJ1-5; DNA: TGTGCCAGCAGTTTATCGAGCAGGGTACGGCCCCAGCATTTT; CDR3: CASSLSSRVRPQHF
D: NA; V: TRBV5-5; size: NA; J: TRBJ2-5; DNA: TGTGCCAGCAGCCACAGGGAGCAAGAGACCCAGTACTTC; CDR3: CASSHREQETQYF
D: TRBD1; V: TRBV7-2; size: NA; J: TRBJ1-2; DNA: TGTGCCAGCAGCCTTCTGGCAGGGGGAAACTATGGCTACACCTTC; CDR3: CASSLLAGGNYGYTF
D: NA; V: TRBV27; size: NA; J: TRBJ2-2; DNA: TGTGCCAGCAGACACGGACCCATCGCGAACACCGGGGAGCTGTTTTTT; CDR3: CASRHGPIANTGELFF
D: TRBD2; V: TRBV5-1; size: NA; J: TRBJ2-1; DNA: TGCGCCAGCAGCCCGAGCGGGGGAAAATACAATGAGCAGTTCTTC; CDR3: CASSPSGGKYNEQFF
D: NA; V: TRBV19; size: NA; J: TRBJ2-3; DNA: TGTGCCAGTAGCCCTGCGGGGAGAGGCACAGATACGCAGTATTTT; CDR3: CASSPAGRGTDTQYF
D: NA; V: TRBV27; size: NA; J: TRBJ2-7; DNA: TGTGCCAGCAGTTTAGGGAGGACGGGGACCTACGAGCAGTACTTC; CDR3: CASSLGRTGTYEQYF
D: NA; V: TRBV5-1; size: NA; J: TRBJ2-7; DNA: TGCGCCAGCAGCTTTTTTAGGGACATTCCAGACTACGAGCAGTACTTC; CDR3: CASSFFRDIPDYEQYF
D: NA; V: TRBV7-6; size: NA; J: TRBJ1-1; DNA: TGTGCCAGCAGCTTAGCGGGGGAAGAGAACACTGAAGCTTTCTTT; CDR3: CASSLAGEENTEAFF
D: NA; V: TRBV11-3; size: once; J: TRBJ2-1; DNA: TGTGCCAGCAGCTTAGGAGGGTTTGAGCAGTTCTTC; CDR3: CASSLGGFEQFF
D: NA; V: TRBV2; size: NA; J: TRBJ2-3; DNA: TGTGCCAGCAGCCTGCTAGCGTTGGAAGATACGCAGTATTTT; CDR3: CASSLLALEDTQYF
D: NA; V: TRBV4-1; size: few; J: TRBJ1-6; DNA: TGCGCCAGCAGCCAGGATCTTAAACCCCTCCACTTT; CDR3: CASSQDLKPLHF
D: NA; V: TRBV27; size: NA; J: TRBJ1-2; DNA: TGTGCCAGCAGTTGGGGTAGGGCAGGATCCTATGGCTACACCTTC; CDR3: CASSWGRAGSYGYTF
D: TRBD1; V: TRBV30; size: NA; J: TRBJ1-1; DNA: TGTGCCTGGAGAGGACAGGTGAACACTGAAGCTTTCTTT; CDR3: CAWRGQVNTEAFF
D: NA; V: TRBV12-5; size: few; J: TRBJ2-7; DNA: TGTGCTAGTGGTTTGGTAGGGCCAGTGTCGGAGCAGTACTTC; CDR3: CASGLVGPVSEQYF
D: TRBD2; V: TRBV27; size: NA; J: TRBJ2-7; DNA: TGTGCCAGCAGTTTATCGGTGGGGAGGGTAACGGACGAGCAGTACTTC; CDR3: CASSLSVGRVTDEQYF
D: TRBD2; V: TRBV4-1; size: NA; J: TRBJ2-3; DNA: TGCGCCAGCAGCCAGAGGGCTAGCGGGGGACGCACAGATACGCAGTATTTT; CDR3: CASSQRASGGRTDTQYF
D: NA; V: TRBV30; size: NA; J: TRBJ2-5; DNA: TGTGCCTGGAGTCCACGGACAGCTTTCCAAGAGACCCAGTACTTC; CDR3: CAWSPRTAFQETQYF
D: TRBD1; V: TRBV4-1; size: NA; J: TRBJ2-7; DNA: TGCGCCAGCAGCCCTCGGACAGGGGTCGAGCAGTACTTC; CDR3: CASSPRTGVEQYF
D: TRBD2; V: TRBV7-3; size: NA; J: TRBJ2-2; DNA: TGTGCCAGCAGCCCCGGTTGGAGCGGGGGGGCCGGGGAGCTGTTTTTT; CDR3: CASSPGWSGGAGELFF
D: NA; V: TRBV5-5; size: NA; J: TRBJ1-6; DNA: TGTGCCAGCAGCCAGGGTTGGTCGGATTCACCCCTCCACTTT; CDR3: CASSQGWSDSPLHF
D: NA; V: TRBV4-1; size: NA; J: TRBJ1-5; DNA: TGCGCCAGCAGCCAAGCCGGGGCCCTGGCGGGTCAGCCCCAGCATTTT; CDR3: CASSQAGALAGQPQHF
D: NA; V: TRBV30; size: once; J: TRBJ1-1; DNA: TGTGCCTGGAGCCCTGTATCCACTGAAGCTTTCTTT; CDR3: CAWSPVSTEAFF
D: NA; V: TRBV4-1; size: NA; J: TRBJ1-1; DNA: TGCGCCAGCAGCCAACACCACTCGAACACTGAAGCTTTCTTT; CDR3: CASSQHHSNTEAFF
D: NA; V: TRBV5-5; size: NA; J: TRBJ1-2; DNA: TGTGCCAGCAGCAGGGCAAGAGTCAAAGCTAACTATGGCTACACCTTC; CDR3: CASSRARVKANYGYTF
D: NA; V: TRBV6-1; size: once; J: TRBJ1-5; DNA: TGTGCCAGCAGTGAGGGGAACAATCAGCCCCAGCATTTT; CDR3: CASSEGNNQPQHF
D: NA; V: TRBV6-5; size: NA; J: TRBJ2-7; DNA: TGTGCCAGCAGTTACTCAACCCTGACCTACGAGCAGTACTTC; CDR3: CASSYSTLTYEQYF
D: TRBD1; V: TRBV6-1; size: NA; J: TRBJ2-7; DNA: TGTGCCAGCAGTGATTGGGACAGGGCCTACGAGCAGTACTTC; CDR3: CASSDWDRAYEQYF
D: TRBD2; V: TRBV15; size: NA; J: TRBJ2-7; DNA: TGTGCCACCAGCAGATTAGGGACTAGCGAAATCCCCTACGAGCAGTACTTC; CDR3: CATSRLGTSEIPYEQYF
D: NA; V: TRBV30; size: NA; J: TRBJ2-4; DNA: TGTGCCTGGAGTCTCGATAAAAACATTCAGTACTTC; CDR3: CAWSLDKNIQYF